The text below deals with one TCR beta chain. No antigen is known for it. The input lacks base qualities; no much larger clone sits a single base away. CDR1 LNHNV and CDR2 YYDKDF are derived from the germline V gene (reference sequence). Trimmed from V: 3 bases; trimmed from J: 8 bases; junction bases lacking a gene match: 16. The CDR3 holds 16 amino acids from the cysteine to the phenylalanine. Of the read, only the CDR3 DNA is kept; its 48 bases are in frame from base 1. Libraries were constructed by the immunoSEQ multiplex PCR assay. For the multiplex PCR, a mixture combining 60 forward primers for TCR Vbeta segments and 13 reverse primers for TCR Jbeta segments was used. The CDR3 region of rearranged TCR beta genes was amplified from genomic DNA by a multiplex PCR assay. On the Illumina HiSeq System, the amplified TCR beta libraries were sequenced as 87-base-pair reads. Under the source paper's analysis protocol: A later analysis counted about 82 million unique TCR beta chains across the 550 to 700 repertoires, and around 12 million of these chains were shared by at least two donors. To remove PCR and sequencing errors, raw reads were error-corrected and collapsed into unique sequences using a nearest-neighbor algorithm that merged closely related sequences. V, D and J gene segments were assigned by aligning CDR3 sequences to IMGT reference sequences. For a sequence to be retained, at least a six-nucleotide match to both a V gene segment and a J gene segment was required. A rearrangement counted as productive if the CDR3 had no stop codons and remained in frame with V and J, and every other rearrangement counted as non-productive. CDR3 was defined by IMGT convention, running from the second conserved V-encoded cysteine to the conserved J-encoded phenylalanine. In an earlier analysis of 587 of the donors, sequences lacking an unambiguous match to a single V gene segment were excluded. In an earlier analysis of approximately 590 of the donors, V segments were called functional above 56.7% productive rearrangements and were called segregating when the between-donor standard deviation exceeded 5%. A statistical classification framework was built to diagnose cytomegalovirus status from the catalog of TCR beta chain sequences. A later analysis assigned V and J genes by comparing TCR nucleotide sequences with IMGT/GENE-DB human TR gene sequences. The TCRdist pipeline was used in a later analysis to assign CDR3 sequences and most-parsimonious VDJ recombination scenarios. In a later analysis, every TCR beta chain was defined by the combination of its CDR3 amino acid sequence and its V-gene family, and reads without a unique V-gene family were dropped. A later analysis removed 592 highly shared, low-generation-probability nucleotide sequences to deal with suspected cross-contamination and a sequencing artifact. In a later analysis, a clonal expansion index was calculated for each public chain from normalized within-repertoire ranks of inferred template counts. In a later analysis, generation probabilities were computed with a VDJ recombination model fitted to out-of-frame rearrangements, and the resulting probabilities were checked against IGoR. In a later analysis, TCR-TCR, TCR-HLA and TCR-CMV co-occurrence was scored with hypergeometric tests, and a repertoire-size bias correction was applied to TCR pairs. A later analysis estimated false discovery rates by permuting HLA or CMV assignments 20 times. In a later analysis, co-occurring TCRs were grouped using DBSCAN, with TCRdist sequence similarity added in when clustering inside HLA-allele-positive subsets. Repertoires with fewer than 30,000 or more than 120,000 public chains, plus five repertoires with anomalous nucleotide sharing, were excluded from co-occurrence clustering. TCRdb holds this immuneACCESS table with in-frame rearrangements only. Some clones are missing; in checked studies, unresolved V genes explain under half, and the rest has no known cause. Clone size and the V and J calls come from that table; the DNA yielded D and trimming. Across this sample there are 72,000 or so clones, with approximately 80% seen only once. The top ten constitute 7.8% of the sample.

The cohort was made up of hundreds of healthy bone marrow donors. Cohort members were all nominally healthy when sampled, although unrecorded immune exposures were likely present. The donor tested CMV seropositive, placing the donor among the roughly 300 seropositive members of the cohort. Each donor provided a peripheral blood sample, and peripheral blood mononuclear cells were used for TCR beta sequencing. Genomic DNA was extracted from the blood cell samples with the Qiagen DNeasy Blood Extraction Kit. The data stem from a study of cytomegalovirus exposure and HLA in healthy donors (dated by TCRdb to about 2017). Background on the whole study: According to an earlier analysis of several hundred of the donors, 200 million or so T cells yielded some 110 million unique TCR beta sequences and about 300 Gb of sequence data. Among the roughly 400 genotyped donors, 75% to 90% belonged to the genetic ancestry cluster associated with self-reported Caucasian donors. HLA typing covered class I and class II loci at four-digit resolution. An earlier analysis of 587 of the donors used high-throughput TCR beta sequencing to judge whether each TCR beta V gene segment behaved as functional or pseudogenic. An early release that covered some 640 HLA-typed donors contained about 290 gigabases of sequencing data and 85 million to 100 million unique TCR sequences. The study aimed to test whether signatures of past pathogen exposure could be identified by cataloging public T cell receptors. In addition to the first cohort of 650 to 750 subjects, a separate validation cohort of approximately 120 different subjects was used. The number of donors typed differed by locus, with 629-630 for A, B, C, DRB1 and DQB1, around 520 for DQA1, nearly 610 for DPA1, and around 450 for DPB1. Rather than using new phenotypic data, the later analysis identified candidate immune exposures from TCR beta sequences and from how often those sequences occurred across donors. To predict cytomegalovirus infection status, the study combined high-throughput TCR immunosequencing, statistical association of individual TCRs with disease status, and machine learning. Every discovery cohort repertoire had been produced on one sequencing platform. The study profiled the T cell repertoires of more than 500 subjects by immunosequencing and related them to cytomegalovirus serostatus. Among some 400 genotyped donors of the cohort, an average of roughly 230,000 unique TCR beta nucleotide sequences was sequenced per donor, of which 15% to 20% were non-productive. Donor age, sex, ethnicity and CMV serostatus were compiled alongside the repertoire data. Genome-wide SNP genotypes for about 60% of the 666 donors were used in a later genetic analysis, which treated that subset as a discovery cohort. Several DR-DQ haplotypes were treated as single units for association and clustering because of strong linkage in the cohort. To study patterns of TCR occurrence, a later analysis re-analyzed previously published TCR beta repertoires from around 660 donors and added high-resolution HLA genotyping.

What the work shows at the level of the full study, not this receptor alone: Most TCR sequences were observed very rarely across donors, whereas some public TCRs were present in many individuals. According to a later analysis, parvovirus B19, influenza, CMV and Epstein-Barr virus appeared linked to several top co-occurrence clusters. The cohort was sequenced for TCR beta chains only, and without alpha or paired-chain data the features that could be detected were limited. A few of the identified cytomegalovirus-associated TCR beta chains were confirmed in vitro to be specific for cytomegalovirus antigens. The authors suggested that the approach could potentially be generalized to other disease states and immunological phenotypes. A later analysis associated around 16,000 TCR beta sequences with specific HLA alleles at a false discovery rate of 0.05. Some IMGT-functional V segments, including TRBV6-2 and TRBV6-3, could not be told apart with the 87-base-pair reads, so those segments were excluded. In an earlier analysis of 587 of the donors, most TCR beta V segments appeared in productive rearrangements about 90% or about 30% of the time, broadly matching IMGT annotations. Correlated functional status among segregating V segments might reflect linkage disequilibrium, but an unknown experimental factor could not be ruled out. In the study, 150 to 200 TCR beta chains were listed as associated with cytomegalovirus. A group of highly shared sequence variants was considered likely to be a technical artifact of the sequencing pipeline. V-gene and J-gene trimming of TCR beta chains was associated with a missense DCLRE1C variant in a later genetic analysis, and the association was replicated in an independent cohort. A later analysis found that HLA-associated TCR beta chains were more clonally expanded and had lower generation probabilities than equally common non-associated chains. The only immune exposure information available for the cohort was CMV serostatus. A further reported finding was that TCR beta sequences accurately predicted the HLA-A and HLA-B alleles for most subjects in the first cohort. Roughly uniform sequencing depth across donors was assumed in presence/absence analyses, although this assumption may not hold. In a later analysis, most CMV-associated TCR beta chains were found to appear HLA-restricted, with HLA associations seemingly driven largely by CMV exposure. About 15 rarely observed V segments, including chromosome 9 orphons, were excluded from the earlier analysis of almost 600 of the donors because counts were too low. Assigning TCR associations to individual alleles was difficult when HLA alleles, especially DR and DQ, strongly co-occurred. Cytomegalovirus status was reported to be diagnosed by the classifier with high specificity and sensitivity in both the original and validation cohorts. In a later analysis, the rate of TCR association differed among HLA loci, with DRB1 alleles having the most associated TCRs and HLA-C alleles having the fewest. According to a later genetic analysis, donors in an Asian-associated ancestry cluster had fewer N-insertions in productive TCRs than the approximately 700-donor mean. Because HLA typing was unavailable for some donors at each locus, only the typed subset was used in association tests.

This TCR was sampled from a man younger than 35 in good health and CMV-seropositive. The rearranged segments are TRBV15 and TRBJ2-7; TRBD2 matches 7 bases in the middle. The material sequenced was PBMCs. The sequenced DNA is TGTGCCACCAGCAGCGGCGGGGGAACCGCCTCGGTCCAGCAGTACTTC. Its coded protein is CATSSGGGTASVQQYF.